A single sample gave rise to the 10 T cell receptor beta chains below, sequenced in a study of blood T cell repertoires in COVID-19. Only in-frame clones appear in the TCRdb table, and some are missing; sequencing was by immunoSEQ multiplex PCR. The sample carries roughly 150,000 clones, 83% recorded once. Sequenced sample: peripheral blood. All receptors come from a woman older than 75 with acute or convalescent COVID-19.

This clone was detected a few times. The rearrangement uses TRBV28 and TRBJ1-6, with no clear D. The V end was cut by 7 bases, the J end by 10 bases, with 11 bases between. Germline V gene data show CDR1 as MDHEN and CDR2 as SYDVKM. This CDR3 comprises 12 residues. The CDR3 here is CASTEGGSPLHF. The CDR3 DNA follows: TGTGCCAGCACAGAGGGAGGCTCACCCCTCCACTTT.

The V gene is TRBV7-8, the J gene TRBJ1-2; D unresolved. The germline V gene has CDR1 SGHVS and CDR2 FQNEAQ. Trimming pared 5 bases from V and 2 bases from J, leaving 9 bases between. There are 13 residues in the CDR3. Written as DNA, the CDR3 is TGTGCCAGCAGCGTTACTGTAAACTATGGCTACACCTTC. Protein sequence: CASSVTVNYGYTF.

This chain connects TRBV10-1 to TRBJ2-7; 13 nucleotides align to TRBD2. With 10 bases clipped from V and 0 bases from J, the junction kept 12 bases outside the gene matches. Germline V CDR1 and CDR2: WNHNN, SYGVQD (reference sequence). The CDR3 has 17 amino acids. DNA of the CDR3: TGCGCCATTCCGACCGGGACTAGCGGGACCCTCTCCTACGAGCAGTACTTC. It yields the protein CAIPTGTSGTLSYEQYF.

V is TRBV7-9 and J is TRBJ2-5, with unresolved D. The V end was cut by 0 bases, the J end by 2 bases, with 7 bases between. CDR3 length equals 14 residues. Germline CDR1 and CDR2: SEHNR and FQNEAQ (reference sequence). CDR3 in amino acids: CASSLAGSQETQYF. The CDR3 nucleotides read TGTGCCAGCAGCTTAGCGGGCAGTCAAGAGACCCAGTACTTC.

The chain combines TRBV27 with TRBJ2-7; TRBD2 might be the D (6 bases). Deletions cut 1 base from V and 4 bases from J, with 14 bases between. CDR3 size: 15 residues. From germline, CDR1 is MNHEY and CDR2 SMNVEV (reference sequence). CDR3 in DNA: TGTGCCAGCAGTTTATTTCTCGGGGGTCGGTACGAGCAGTACTTC. Translating gives CASSLFLGGRYEQYF.

CDR3 sequence: CASSSGANSPLHF. The DNA for the CDR3 is TGTGCCAGCAGTTCAGGGGCTAATTCACCCCTCCACTTT. This chain connects TRBV6-6 to TRBJ1-6; TRBD1 might be the D (6 bases). Trimming left V 4 bases short and J 6 bases short, with 7 bases between. The CDR3 loop spans 13 amino acids. Germline V gene lookup returns CDR1 MNHNY and CDR2 SVGAGI (reference sequence).

The rearrangement links TRBV5-4 to TRBJ1-6, with D hard to call. Germline-derived CDR1 and CDR2 are SGHNT and YYREEE (reference sequence). The CDR3 contains 15 residues. Trimming removed 3 bases from V and 8 bases from J, with 15 bases in between. DNA for the CDR3: TGTGCCAGCAGCTCCCGGAGGTTGGATGATTCACCCCTCCACTTT. It specifies CASSSRRLDDSPLHF.

The rearrangement joins TRBV10-3 to TRBJ2-3, with D possibly matching TRBD2 (6 bases). This CDR3 contains 17 residues. V lost 4 bases and J lost 2, with 19 bases in between. The germline V gene has CDR1 ENHRY and CDR2 SYGVKD. CDR3 sequence: CAISASHGSGITDTQYF. The CDR3 DNA sequence: TGTGCCATCAGTGCCTCGCATGGTAGCGGCATCACAGATACGCAGTATTTT.

This CDR3 is CASRWTGDQGEKLFF. The CDR3 DNA sequence: TGCGCCAGCAGGTGGACCGGGGACCAGGGGGAAAAACTGTTTTTT. The chain has TRBV4-1 and TRBJ1-4; D is perhaps TRBD1 (6 bases). Deletions cut 6 bases from V and 8 bases from J, with 19 bases between. Germline loops: CDR1 MGHRA, CDR2 YSYEKL. CDR3 length: 15 residues.

The V call is TRBV19, the J call TRBJ1-2; 11 bases are a match to TRBD1. The CDR3 loop spans 16 amino acids. CDR1 and CDR2 (germline): LNHDA, SQIVND (reference sequence). V lost 6 bases, J lost 4 bases, and 10 bases stayed unmatched. DNA for the CDR3: TGTGCCAGTAGCCATCGGGACAGGGGGAATTCCTATGGCTACACCTTC. Its translation: CASSHRDRGNSYGYTF.